This TCR beta chain appears in the sequencing data of a study of shared T cell receptors in the human thymus. The CDR3 is made up of 16 amino acids. CDR1 and CDR2 from the germline V gene are SGHDT and YYEEEE. The junction had 15 bases not matched to a gene; V was cut back by 9 bases and J by 6 bases. This clone was observed once. The repertoire was sequenced with immunoSEQ multiplex PCR; TCRdb's copy has only in-frame clones and lacks some. The table shows 700,000 or so clones, with 70% to 90% occurring only once. The same sample was also studied in work on human thymus T cells. From that paper: Donors were healthy Finnish infants having corrective surgery for congenital heart defects. The source of the thymus tissue was resections taken during corrective heart surgery. What appeared biased in thymic and blood repertoires was the usage of V and J genes. Related reports documented highly overlapping thymic repertoires among unrelated individuals.

This sequence originates from a girl in the first two years of life with a congenital heart defect. The genes are TRBV5-6 and TRBJ2-1, with 10 bases lining up with TRBD1. Sequenced sample: thymocytes. DNA of the CDR3: TGTGCCACCGAAACTACACTGGGACAGGGGATCAATGAGCAGTTCTTC. This translates into CATETTLGQGINEQFF.